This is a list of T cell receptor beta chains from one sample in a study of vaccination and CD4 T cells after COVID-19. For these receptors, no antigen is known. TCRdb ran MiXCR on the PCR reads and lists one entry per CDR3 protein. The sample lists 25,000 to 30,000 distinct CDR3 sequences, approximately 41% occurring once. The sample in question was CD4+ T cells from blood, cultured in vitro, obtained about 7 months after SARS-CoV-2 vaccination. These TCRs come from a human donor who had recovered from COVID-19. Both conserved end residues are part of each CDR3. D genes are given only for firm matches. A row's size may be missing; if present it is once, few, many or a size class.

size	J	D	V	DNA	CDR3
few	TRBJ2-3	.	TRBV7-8	TGTGCCAGCAGCTTAGCCCTTTTGGGGGGGGCAAAGGGCACAGATACGCAGTATTTT	CASSLALLGGAKGTDTQYF
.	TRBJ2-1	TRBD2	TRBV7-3	TGTGCCAGCAGCCCTAGCGGGAGGGCCTTTGATGAGCAGTTCTTC	CASSPSGRAFDEQFF
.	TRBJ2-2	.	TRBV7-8	TGTGCCAGCAGCGGGGTCACCGGGGAGCTGTTTTTT	CASSGVTGELFF
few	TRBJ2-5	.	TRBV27	TGTGCCAGCAGTTCGGCGGCCAGAGAAGAGACCCAGTACTTC	CASSSAAREETQYF
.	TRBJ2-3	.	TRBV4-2	TGTGCCAGCAGCCAAGATGGAGATACGCAGTATTTT	CASSQDGDTQYF
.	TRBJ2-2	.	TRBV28	TGTGCCAGCAGGTGGCAGAACACCGGGGAGCTGTTTTTT	CASRWQNTGELFF
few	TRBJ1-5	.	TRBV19	TGTGCCAGTAGTCTCACGTATAGCAATCAGCCCCAGCATTTT	CASSLTYSNQPQHF
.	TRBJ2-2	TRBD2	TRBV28	TGTGCCAGCAGTTTAGCGTGGAGCGGGAGCAGGACCGGGGAGCTGTTTTTT	CASSLAWSGSRTGELFF
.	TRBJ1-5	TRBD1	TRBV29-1	TGCAGCGTTCGGGACAGTTACAATCAGCCCCAGCATTTT	CSVRDSYNQPQHF
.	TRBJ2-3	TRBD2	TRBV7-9	TGTGCCAGCAGCCCACCGGGACTAGCCTCGGGCACAGATACGCAGTATTTT	CASSPPGLASGTDTQYF
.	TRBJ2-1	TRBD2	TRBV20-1	TGCAGTGCTAGAGATAGGACTAGCGGGAGGAACCACAATGAGCAGTTCTTC	CSARDRTSGRNHNEQFF
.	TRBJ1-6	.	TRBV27	TGTGCCAGCAGGTCCAGGGGATCCTATAATTCACCCCTCCACTTT	CASRSRGSYNSPLHF
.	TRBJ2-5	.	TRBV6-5	TGTGCCAGCAGTTTGGACAAGGTAAGGGAGACCCAGTACTTC	CASSLDKVRETQYF
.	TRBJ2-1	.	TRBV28	TGTGCCAGCAATAGACAGGCGGGCAATGAGCAGTTCTTC	CASNRQAGNEQFF
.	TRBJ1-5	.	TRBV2	TGTGCCAGCAACGAGCCCAAGGCAGGCAATCAGCCCCAGCATTTT	CASNEPKAGNQPQHF
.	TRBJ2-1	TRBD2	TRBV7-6	TGTGCCAGCAGCCCGCGGAGCGGGATAGCGGGACCCCTAAAGCAGTTCTTC	CASSPRSGIAGPLKQFF
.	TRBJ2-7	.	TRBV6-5	TGTGCCAGCAGTTACTCGATGCATCCAGCGCGAACCTACGAGCAGTACTTC	CASSYSMHPARTYEQYF
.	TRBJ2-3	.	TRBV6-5	TGTGCCAGCAGTTTCTTCGGGGAGAACACAGATACGCAGTATTTT	CASSFFGENTDTQYF
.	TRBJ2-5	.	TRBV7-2	TGTGCCAGCAGCTTTAGCGGTCAAGAGACCCAGTACTTC	CASSFSGQETQYF
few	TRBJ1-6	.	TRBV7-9	TGTGCCAGCAGCTTAGGGGGCCCGGTGGGTTCACCCCTCCACTTT	CASSLGGPVGSPLHF
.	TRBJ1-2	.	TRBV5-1	TGCGCCAGCAGCGCCCCCGAGCGGGGGTACGGTGGCTACACCTTC	CASSAPERGYGGYTF
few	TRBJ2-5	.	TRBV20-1	TGCAGTGCTAGAGAAGGAGGGACCCAGTACTTC	CSAREGGTQYF
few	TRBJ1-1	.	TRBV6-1	TGTGCCAGCAGGTTCGACAGAGAGACTGAAGCTTTCTTT	CASRFDRETEAFF
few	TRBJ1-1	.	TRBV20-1	TGCAGTGCTAGTGCAGGGGTCGGCACTGAAGCTTTCTTT	CSASAGVGTEAFF
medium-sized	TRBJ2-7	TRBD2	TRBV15	TGTGCCACCAGCAGAGATCGGGAGGGGCCGGACGAGCAGTACTTC	CATSRDREGPDEQYF
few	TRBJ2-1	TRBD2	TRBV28	TGTGCCAGCAGTCCCTCCGGGACTAGCGGGAGGGCTCTTAATGAGCAGTTCTTC	CASSPSGTSGRALNEQFF
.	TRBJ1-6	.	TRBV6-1	TGTGCCAGCAGTGTCCAATGGCAGCTCCACTTT	CASSVQWQLHF
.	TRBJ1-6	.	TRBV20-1	TGCAGTGCTCCGTTTGGAGGGTCCATTTTCGCCTATAATTCACCCCTCCACTTT	CSAPFGGSIFAYNSPLHF
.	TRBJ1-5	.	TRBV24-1	TGTGCCACCGCACGGGGGAATCAGCCCCAGCATTTT	CATARGNQPQHF
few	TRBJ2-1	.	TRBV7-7	TGTGCTAGCAGCCCAGCGAGTACCTCCTACAATGAGCAGTTCTTC	CASSPASTSYNEQFF
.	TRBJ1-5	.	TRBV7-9	TGTGCCAGCAGCTTATGGAGCAATCAGCCCCAGCATTTT	CASSLWSNQPQHF
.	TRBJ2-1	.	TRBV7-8	TGTGCCAGCGGTCGCCGTTGGCGCGGGGATAACAATGAGCAGTTCTTC	CASGRRWRGDNNEQFF
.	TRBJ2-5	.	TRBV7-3	TGTGCCAGCAGCTTGAGAGCTCGAGAGACCCAGTACTTC	CASSLRARETQYF
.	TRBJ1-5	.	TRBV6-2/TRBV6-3	TGTGCCAGCAGTTACTTTGGCCCTGCCGGTGGCCTTAGCAATCAGCCCCAGCATTTT	CASSYFGPAGGLSNQPQHF
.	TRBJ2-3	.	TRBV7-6	TGTGCCAGCAGCTTAGATGGGGGCACAGATACGCAGTATTTT	CASSLDGGTDTQYF
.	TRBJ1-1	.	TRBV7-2	TGTGCCAGCAGCTTAGTCCGGGACACTGAAGCTTTCTTT	CASSLVRDTEAFF
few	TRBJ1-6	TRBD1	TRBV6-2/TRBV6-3	TGTGCCAGCGGTAGGGGGACAGAGAATTCACCCCTCCACTTT	CASGRGTENSPLHF
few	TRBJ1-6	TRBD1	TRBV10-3	TGTGCCATCAGTCGAGGACAGGGAGGTTCACCCCTCCACTTT	CAISRGQGGSPLHF
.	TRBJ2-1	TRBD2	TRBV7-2	TGTGCCAGCAGCTCGGGCCGGGCGCTAGCGGGAGGAAATGAGCAGTTCTTC	CASSSGRALAGGNEQFF
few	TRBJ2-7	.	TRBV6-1	TGTGCCAGCAGCCCGACCCGGCGCTACGAGCAGTACTTC	CASSPTRRYEQYF